This record covers a single TCR beta chain. The sample originates from a study of control samples from healthy donors and cancer patients. Method: immunoSEQ multiplex PCR; TCRdb's copy keeps in-frame clones and lacks some. The sample records 150,000 or so clones, roughly 90% being singletons. The origin of this receptor is a man aged 25 to 40 in good health. Material: blood.

CDR3 DNA sequence: TGTGCCAGCAGCTTAAGACCCTTGGTAAGAGACTCCTACAATGAGCAGTTCTTC. Its protein is CASSLRPLVRDSYNEQFF. The chain employs TRBV7-3 and TRBJ2-1; no clear D. Germline CDR1 is SGHTA and CDR2 is FQGTGA. V was shortened by 1 base and J by 0 bases, with 16 bases between the two germline ends. The CDR3 has 18 amino acids. Full variable domain (rest looked up from reference TRBV7-3 and TRBJ2-1): GAGVSQTPSNKVTEKGKYVELRCDPISGHTALYWYRQSLGQGPEFLIYFQGTGAADDSGLPNDRFFAVRPEGSVSTLKIQRTERGDSAVYLCASSLRPLVRDSYNEQFFGPGTRLTVL.